Relative to its sample, the clone carrying this T cell receptor (beta chain) is medium-sized. Its antigen is as yet unknown. The assay was immunoSEQ multiplex PCR, and TCRdb's table has in-frame clones only and misses some. Of about 32,000 clones listed, roughly 84% are singletons. The source of the sample is a study of OX40 agonist ivuxolimab in advanced cancers. The CDR3 consists of 16 residues. V shed 5 bases, J shed 1 base, and the junction held 10 bases outside the gene matches. In germline, CDR1 is MDHEN, CDR2 SYDVKM. Broader study findings: Low normalized T-cell clonal expansion was additionally recorded for some nonresponders.

People who had autoimmune disease history or systemic immunosuppression were excluded. The V and J genes are TRBV28 and TRBJ2-7, with 8 bases identical to TRBD2. The source of this sequence is an adult with an advanced solid tumor such as melanoma, head and neck, liver or kidney cancer. This specimen was CD4+ or CD8+ T cells sorted from blood, taken in a trial of the OX40 agonist ivuxolimab. Here the CDR3 DNA reads TGTGCCAGCAGTCGTGGACTAGCCCTTCGATCCTACGAGCAGTACTTC. It codes for CASSRGLALRSYEQYF.